The 31 T cell receptor beta chains below all came from one sample that was sequenced in a study of metastatic and nonmetastatic thyroid tumors (dated by TCRdb to between 2020 and 2021). No treatment had been received by any patient before thyroid surgery. Libraries came from PCR. Sequenced on an Illumina HiSeq 4000. TCRdb reprocessed the public reads (quality trimming at Q25 with fastp, clone calling with MiXCR) and kept in-frame beta chains. This sample gives about 5,000 clones in total; 32% of them show up just once. Approximately 26% of the sample comes from the top ten. The source material was adjacent normal tissue. The receptors were gathered from a female donor with papillary thyroid cancer or a benign thyroid nodule (not recorded which). Some clones in this sample may be carry-over from other donors' samples.

The CDR3 loop reads CASSFGGDLSNQPQHF. The CDR3 DNA reads as TGTGCCAGCAGCTTCGGGGGGGACCTCAGCAATCAGCCCCAGCATTTT. V and J are TRBV13 and TRBJ1-5, with D possibly matching TRBD1 (5 bases). The CDR3 runs 16 residues. Germline V lookup: CDR1 PRHDT, CDR2 FYEKMQ (reference sequence). V lost 3 bases and J lost 1, with 13 bases in between.

The J gene is TRBJ2-7, the V gene TRBV20-1, with 9 bases aligning to TRBD2. The germline gives CDR1 DFQATT, CDR2 SNEGSKA (reference sequence). The CDR3 totals 14 residues. The J segment lost 2 bases and the V segment lost 4 bases, leaving 6 bases of the junction unmatched. The CDR3 DNA reads as TGCAGTGCTAATGGGGCGGGAGGGACCTACGAGCAGTACTTC. Amino acid sequence: CSANGAGGTYEQYF.

Only a few counts were recorded for this clone. This chain links TRBV12-3 or TRBV12-4 with TRBJ1-1; 9 nucleotides align to TRBD1. V was pared by 6 bases and J by 5 bases, with 7 bases of the junction left unmatched. The CDR3 runs 14 residues. The CDR3 sequence is CASRITGGFTEAFF. The CDR3 DNA sequence: TGTGCCAGCAGGATAACAGGGGGCTTTACTGAAGCTTTCTTT.

By share, this clone ranks as medium-sized. This chain connects TRBV2 to TRBJ2-5; 9 positions agree with TRBD2. This CDR3 spans 14 amino acids. Germline values: CDR1 SNHLY, CDR2 FYNNEI. Trimming took 5 bases from V and 3 from J; bases not matched to a gene: 4. CDR3: CASSRAGGEETQYF. The CDR3 DNA reads as TGTGCCAGCAGTAGAGCGGGGGGAGAAGAGACCCAGTACTTC.

This sequence joins TRBV6-6 and TRBJ2-7; the D gene is possibly TRBD1 (6 bases). The CDR3 is 16 residues long. The ends were cut back, 0 bases at V and 2 bases at J, with 14 bases in the middle. The germline V gene encodes CDR1 MNHNY and CDR2 SVGAGI (reference sequence). In DNA, the CDR3 is TGTGCCAGCAGTTACTCCCCCGACAGGCCTGCCTACGAGCAGTACTTC. Protein sequence: CASSYSPDRPAYEQYF.

The V gene is TRBV28, the J gene TRBJ2-5; TRBD1 matches at 9 bases. V was pared by 3 bases and J by 5 bases, with 4 bases of the junction left unmatched. Germline loops: CDR1 MDHEN, CDR2 SYDVKM. CDR3 length: 14 residues. The CDR3 DNA sequence: TGTGCCAGCAGTTTGGTTGGACAGGGGGAGACCCAGTACTTC. Protein product: CASSLVGQGETQYF.

The J gene is TRBJ1-1, the V gene TRBV11-2, with unresolved D. Germline CDR1 reads SGHAT; CDR2 reads FQNNGV. V shed 1 base and J shed 5 bases, with 11 bases lying between them. There are 14 residues in the CDR3. The CDR3 region has the DNA TGTGCCAGCAGCTTAGTCGCGGGGAGGACTGAAGCTTTCTTT. Translation gives CASSLVAGRTEAFF.

This clone was recorded a few times. CDR3 nucleotide sequence: TGTGCCAGCTCGGGGGGGCGATACGAGCAGTACTTC. Translation gives CASSGGRYEQYF. The chain uses TRBV6-1 and TRBJ2-7; 8 bases map to TRBD2. Trimming at V came to 8 bases and at J to 4 bases, leaving 4 bases not matched to a gene. CDR1 and CDR2 from the germline V gene are MNHNS and SASEGT. The CDR3 extends over 12 amino acids.

By its share, this clone is medium-sized. The chain carries TRBV12-3 or TRBV12-4 and TRBJ2-2, with 8 nucleotides matching TRBD2. The ends lost 8 bases at V and 0 bases at J; junction bases unmatched: 2. The CDR3 has 14 amino acids. CDR3 amino acids: CASRGGPNTGELFF. CDR3 nucleotide sequence: TGTGCCAGCCGCGGGGGGCCGAACACCGGGGAGCTGTTTTTT.

This clone is large within its sample. This chain links TRBV24-1 with TRBJ2-1; 7 nucleotides line up with TRBD2. There are 15 residues in the CDR3. Germline lookup yields CDR1 KGHDR and CDR2 SFDVKD. Germline trimming cut 6 bases from V and 8 bases from J; bases unmatched to any gene: 12. CDR3 bases: TGTGCCACCAGTCATTGGCGGGAGACGGGGGATGAGCAGTTCTTC. Encoded protein: CATSHWRETGDEQFF.

In this sample, this clone is large. The CDR3 DNA reads TGTGCCGGAACGGCAGGGGTGCGCACTGAAGCTTTCTTT. As protein: CAGTAGVRTEAFF. The chain has TRBV27 and TRBJ1-1, with a weak D call TRBD1 (6 bases). Trimming cost V 11 bases and J 4 bases, with 17 bases left between them. The CDR3 is made up of 13 amino acids. CDR1 is MNHEY and CDR2 is SMNVEV in the germline V gene (reference sequence).

This chain uses TRBV27 with TRBJ2-7; 12 nucleotides agree with TRBD1. The CDR3 has 17 amino acids. The V segment lost 3 bases and the J segment 4 bases; nucleotides outside the gene matches: 10. Germline values: CDR1 MNHEY, CDR2 SMNVEV (reference sequence). CDR3 nucleotides: TGTGCCAGCAGTTTCGGGTGGGGACAGGGGGCTTCTTACGAGCAGTACTTC. This sequence encodes CASSFGWGQGASYEQYF.

The rearrangement links TRBV6-1 to TRBJ1-1, with D maybe TRBD1 (6 bases). Germline V lookup: CDR1 MNHNS, CDR2 SASEGT. The CDR3 loop spans 15 amino acids. V was trimmed by 4 bases and J by 2 bases, leaving 14 bases between them. The CDR3 region has the DNA TGTGCCAGCAGTGCCCGACAGGAATTAAACACTGAAGCTTTCTTT. Translation: CASSARQELNTEAFF.

This clone came up a few times. Germline and junction disagree at one end, which may indicate a read error. V usage is TRBV27 and J usage is TRBJ1-6; D possibly corresponds to TRBD1 (5 bases). Germline CDR1 and CDR2: MNHEY and SMNVEV (reference sequence). CDR3 length: 13 residues. For the CDR3, the DNA is TGTGCCAGCAGTTTCGGGGGAAATTCGCCCCTCCACTTT. This codes for CASSFGGNSPLHF.

This clone turned up a few times. CDR3 nucleotides: TGTGCCAGCAGTTATCTACAGGGGGGGAACACTGAAGCTTTCTTT. Protein sequence: CASSYLQGGNTEAFF. The chain couples TRBV6-9 to TRBJ1-1; 8 bases line up with TRBD1. With V trimmed by 2 bases and J by 1 base, 3 bases remained unmatched. Germline CDR1 MNHGY, CDR2 SVAAGI. The CDR3 is 15 amino acids.

V usage is TRBV12-3 or TRBV12-4 and J usage is TRBJ2-1; D is undetermined. The CDR3 contains 13 residues. The V end lost 2 bases, the J end lost 10 bases, and 12 bases lay between the germline ends. CDR3 amino acids: CASSLSTAKEQFF. In DNA form, the CDR3 reads TGTGCCAGCAGTTTAAGTACCGCCAAGGAGCAGTTCTTC.

This clone was seen only once. The chain couples TRBV5-1 to TRBJ2-7, with D possibly being TRBD1 (6 bases). V gave up 0 bases and J gave up 5 bases, with 9 bases separating them. CDR1 and CDR2 (germline): SGHRS, YFSETQ. This CDR3 comprises 13 residues. CDR3 residues: CASSLAGAHEQYF. In DNA form, the CDR3 reads TGCGCCAGCAGCTTGGCAGGGGCCCACGAGCAGTACTTC.

This clone rates as medium-sized. V usage is TRBV27 and J usage is TRBJ1-4; D is unresolved. The CDR3 runs 15 residues. Per the germline V gene, CDR1 is MNHEY and CDR2 is SMNVEV (reference sequence). Deletions cut 3 bases from V and 8 bases from J, with 16 bases between. The CDR3 region is CASSLGSRAGEKLFF. The CDR3 coding sequence is TGTGCCAGCAGTTTGGGTTCGCGGGCTGGGGAAAAACTGTTTTTT.

The genes are TRBV20-1 and TRBJ1-2, with D possibly TRBD1 on 6 matching bases. The CDR3 spans 12 residues. V was cut by 5 bases and J by 6 bases, with 13 bases left in between. Germline assignment: CDR1 DFQATT and CDR2 SNEGSKA (reference sequence). CDR3 amino acids: CSAEHGGHGYTF. CDR3 DNA: TGCAGTGCTGAGCACGGGGGGCATGGCTACACCTTC.

This clone was seen more than once but under ten times. The rearrangement joins TRBV6-1 to TRBJ1-1, with 8 bases matching TRBD1. CDR3 length: 15 residues. From germline, CDR1 is MNHNS and CDR2 SASEGT. J was trimmed by 1 base and V by 5 bases; bases with no gene match: 6. CDR3: CASSRAGTGNTEAFF. The CDR3 coding sequence is TGTGCCAGCAGTAGGGCCGGGACAGGGAACACTGAAGCTTTCTTT.

This chain links TRBV19 with TRBJ2-7, with 7 nucleotides matching TRBD2. This CDR3 is built from 15 residues. V trimming: 5 bases; J trimming: 5 bases; junction bases outside the gene matches: 12. Germline V gene sequence: CDR1 LNHDA, CDR2 SQIVND (reference sequence). The CDR3 spells CASSRAGERTDEQYF. The CDR3 nucleotides are TGTGCCAGTAGTCGGGCGGGAGAGCGTACGGACGAGCAGTACTTC.

This chain connects TRBV7-2 to TRBJ2-4, with a weak D call TRBD2 (6 bases). Trimming shortened V by 1 base and J by 16 bases, and 14 bases separated the two germline ends. CDR1 SGHTA and CDR2 FQGNSA come from the germline V gene. This CDR3 is built from 12 residues. DNA of the CDR3: TGTGCCAGCAGCTTAGGCGGAGGGAAAAGATACTTC. Amino acid sequence: CASSLGGGKRYF.

This clone has a handful of counts. The junction shows a germline mismatch at one end, possibly a read error. The chain employs TRBV6-5 and TRBJ2-3, with D possibly TRBD1 on 6 matching bases. The length of the CDR3 is 16 residues. The germline V gene encodes CDR1 MNHEY and CDR2 SVGAGI. The DNA of the CDR3 is TGTGCCAGCAGTTACTCAACGCCGACAGGCACAGGTACGCAGTATTTT. It encodes CASSYSTPTGTGTQYF.

This chain links TRBV9 with TRBJ2-5, with TRBD2 as a possible D gene (6 bases). The CDR3 length is 13 residues. Germline V gene lookup returns CDR1 SGDLS and CDR2 YYNGEE. V shed 5 bases and J shed 7 bases, with 15 bases lying between them. The DNA of the CDR3 is TGTGCCAGCAGGAGCGGAACCGGGGGGACCCAGTACTTC. Residues: CASRSGTGGTQYF.

V and J are TRBV9 and TRBJ2-5, with unresolved D. This CDR3 is 14 amino acids long. Per germline, CDR1 SGDLS and CDR2 YYNGEE. V was cut by 2 bases and J by 1 base, with 9 bases left in between. The chain's CDR3 is CASSVAVVQETQYF. DNA of the CDR3: TGTGCCAGCAGCGTGGCGGTGGTCCAAGAGACCCAGTACTTC.

The genes are TRBV6-2 or TRBV6-3 and TRBJ1-1; unclear D gene. V dropped 7 bases and J dropped 6 bases, with 12 bases sitting between them. Germline V lookup: CDR1 MNHEY, CDR2 SVGEGT. The CDR3 consists of 12 residues. Here the CDR3 reads CASTGFPSEAFF. Written as DNA, the CDR3 is TGTGCCAGCACGGGGTTTCCGTCTGAAGCTTTCTTT.

This clone was counted ten times or more. This sequence joins TRBV20-1 and TRBJ2-3; 9 bases are shared with TRBD2. The V and J ends lost 5 bases and 2 bases, in that order; junction bases with no gene match: 5. The CDR3 spans 14 residues. The germline V gene has CDR1 DFQATT and CDR2 SNEGSKA (reference sequence). This CDR3 reads CSAQRGADTDTQYF. Written as DNA, the CDR3 is TGCAGTGCTCAGCGGGGGGCGGACACAGATACGCAGTATTTT.

This clone was observed a few times. Since the CDR3 does not end with the conserved phenylalanine or tryptophan, this likely comes from a read error. The chain has TRBV28 and TRBJ1-5; TRBD1 might be the D (5 bases). From germline, CDR1 is MDHEN and CDR2 SYDVKM. The CDR3 consists of 13 residues. DNA of the CDR3: TGTGTCAGCACCCCCGGGACCGCCCTGTCCCAGCATTTA. Amino acid sequence: CVSTPGTALSQHL.

The chain links TRBV5-1 to TRBJ2-7; 10 bases align to TRBD1. With 3 bases clipped from V and 1 base from J, the junction kept 4 bases outside the gene matches. The CDR3 runs 15 residues. From germline, CDR1 is SGHRS and CDR2 YFSETQ. The CDR3 protein is CASSWGDRGSYEQYF. Written as DNA, the CDR3 is TGCGCCAGCAGCTGGGGGGACAGGGGTTCCTACGAGCAGTACTTC. The complete variable domain, with remaining parts taken from reference TRBV5-1 and TRBJ2-7, reads KAGVTQTPRYLIKTRGQQVTLSCSPISGHRSVSWYQQTPGQGLQFLFEYFSETQRNKGNFPGRFSGRQFSNSRSEMNVSTLELGDSALYLCASSWGDRGSYEQYFGPGTRLTVT.

This clone was observed a handful of times. V gene TRBV6-1 combines with J gene TRBJ1-1; no clear D gene. The V and J ends lost 6 bases and 2 bases respectively, with 13 bases between them. This CDR3 spans 14 amino acids. CDR1 MNHNS and CDR2 SASEGT come from the germline V gene. CDR3 in amino acids: CASSPGGLNTEAFF. In DNA form, the CDR3 reads TGTGCCAGCAGCCCGGGCGGCCTAAACACTGAAGCTTTCTTT.

The chain uses TRBV28 and TRBJ1-1, with TRBD1 identical over 9 bases. CDR1 is MDHEN and CDR2 is SYDVKM in the germline V gene. This CDR3 is built from 17 residues. The V and J ends lost 6 bases and 0 bases, in that order; junction bases with no gene match: 11. DNA for the CDR3: TGTGCCAGCAGCGTAGACCCCGGACAGGGGATGAACACTGAAGCTTTCTTT. Amino acids: CASSVDPGQGMNTEAFF.